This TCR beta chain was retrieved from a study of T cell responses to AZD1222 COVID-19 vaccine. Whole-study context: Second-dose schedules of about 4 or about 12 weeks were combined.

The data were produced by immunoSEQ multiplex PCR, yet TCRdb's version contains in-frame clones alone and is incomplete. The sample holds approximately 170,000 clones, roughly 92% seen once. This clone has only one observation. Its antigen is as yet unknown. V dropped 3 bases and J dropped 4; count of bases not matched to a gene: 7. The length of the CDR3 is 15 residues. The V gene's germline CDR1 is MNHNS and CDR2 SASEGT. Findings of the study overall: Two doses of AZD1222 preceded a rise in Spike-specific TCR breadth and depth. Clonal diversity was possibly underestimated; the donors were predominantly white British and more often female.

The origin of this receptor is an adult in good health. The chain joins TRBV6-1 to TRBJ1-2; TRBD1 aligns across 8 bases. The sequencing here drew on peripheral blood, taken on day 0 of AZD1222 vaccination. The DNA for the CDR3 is TGTGCCAGCAGTGAGACAGGGGTTTATTTCTATGGCTACACCTTC. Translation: CASSETGVYFYGYTF.